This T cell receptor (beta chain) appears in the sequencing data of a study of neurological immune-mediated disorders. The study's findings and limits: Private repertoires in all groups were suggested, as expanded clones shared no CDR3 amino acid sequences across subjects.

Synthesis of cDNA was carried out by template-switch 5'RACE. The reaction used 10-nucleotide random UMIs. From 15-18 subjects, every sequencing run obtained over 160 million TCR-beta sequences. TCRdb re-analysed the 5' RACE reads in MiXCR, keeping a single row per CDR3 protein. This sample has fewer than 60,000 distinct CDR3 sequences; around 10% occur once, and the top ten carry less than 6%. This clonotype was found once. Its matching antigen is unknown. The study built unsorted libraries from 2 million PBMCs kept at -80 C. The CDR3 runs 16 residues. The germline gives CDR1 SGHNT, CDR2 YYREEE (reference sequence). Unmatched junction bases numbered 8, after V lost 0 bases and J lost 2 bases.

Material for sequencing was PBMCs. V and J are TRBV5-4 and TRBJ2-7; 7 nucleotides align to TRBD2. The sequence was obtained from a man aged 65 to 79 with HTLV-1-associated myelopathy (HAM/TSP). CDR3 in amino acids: CASSLGSGTLTYEQYF. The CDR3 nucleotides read TGTGCCAGCAGCTTGGGAAGCGGGACGTTGACCTACGAGCAGTACTTC.